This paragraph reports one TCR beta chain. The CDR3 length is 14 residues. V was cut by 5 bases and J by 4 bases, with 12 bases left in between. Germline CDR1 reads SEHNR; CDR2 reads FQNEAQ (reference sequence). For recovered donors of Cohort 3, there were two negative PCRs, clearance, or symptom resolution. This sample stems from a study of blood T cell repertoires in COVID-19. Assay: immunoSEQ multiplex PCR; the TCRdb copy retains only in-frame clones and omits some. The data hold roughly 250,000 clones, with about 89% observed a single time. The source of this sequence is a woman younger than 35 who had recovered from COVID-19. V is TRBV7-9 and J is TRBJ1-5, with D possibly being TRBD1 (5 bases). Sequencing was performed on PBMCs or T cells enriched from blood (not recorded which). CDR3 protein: CASSDSGRNQPQHF. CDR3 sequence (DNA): TGTGCCAGCAGCGACAGTGGGCGGAATCAGCCCCAGCATTTT.